These 24 T cell receptor beta chains share one sample of origin, sequenced in a study of blood T cell repertoires in COVID-19. Clones were sequenced by immunoSEQ multiplex PCR, and TCRdb holds only the in-frame ones, with some missing. The sample yields fewer than 250,000 clones, 85% to 90% seen once. Sequences were obtained from peripheral blood. These receptors all come from a man aged 50-60 years with COVID-19, enrolled during active disease.

The chain uses TRBV2 and TRBJ2-7, with D possibly being TRBD2 (6 bases). V lost 6 bases, J lost 5 bases, and 11 bases lay in between. The CDR3 has 12 residues. Germline CDR1 is SNHLY and CDR2 is FYNNEI. In DNA form, the CDR3 reads TGTGCCAGCAGATTCCGGGAGAACGAGCAGTACTTC. Protein: CASRFRENEQYF.

The V and J genes are TRBV5-5 and TRBJ1-1; no definite D call. V dropped 0 bases and J dropped 3 bases, with 9 bases sitting between them. Per germline, CDR1 SGHKS and CDR2 YYEKEE (reference sequence). This CDR3 comprises 14 residues. CDR3 sequence reads: CASSLAYSDTEAFF. CDR3 sequence (DNA): TGTGCCAGCAGCTTGGCGTATTCGGACACTGAAGCTTTCTTT. The whole variable domain, remainder taken from reference TRBV5-5 and TRBJ1-1, is DAGVTQSPTHLIKTRGQQVTLRCSPISGHKSVSWYQQVLGQGPQFIFQYYEKEERGRGNFPDRFSARQFPNYSSELNVNALLLGDSALYLCASSLAYSDTEAFFGQGTRLTVV.

The chain recombines TRBV5-1 with TRBJ1-2; D possibly corresponds to TRBD1 (6 bases). Germline CDR1 and CDR2: SGHRS and YFSETQ. The CDR3 length is 13 residues. The ends were cut back, 5 bases at V and 6 bases at J, with 14 bases in the middle. The CDR3: CASRPTGTDGYTF. The CDR3 DNA reads as TGCGCCAGCAGACCTACAGGGACGGATGGCTACACCTTC. The full variable domain, completed using reference TRBV5-1 and TRBJ1-2, is KAGVTQTPRYLIKTRGQQVTLSCSPISGHRSVSWYQQTPGQGLQFLFEYFSETQRNKGNFPGRFSGRQFSNSRSEMNVSTLELGDSALYLCASRPTGTDGYTFGSGTRLTVV.

This clone was picked up one time. The chain joins TRBV2 to TRBJ1-2, with 7 bases fitting TRBD1. The CDR3 length is 13 residues. Losses at the gene ends were 7 bases for V and 6 bases for J; bases not matched to a gene: 8. The germline CDR1 and CDR2 sequences are SNHLY and FYNNEI. Here the CDR3 DNA reads TGTGCCAGCATCGTCAGGCAGGGGGATGGCTACACCTTC. Translated: CASIVRQGDGYTF.

The V and J genes are TRBV28 and TRBJ2-7; 10 bases map to TRBD2. J lost 8 bases, V lost 2 bases, and 6 bases had no gene match. Germline loops: CDR1 MDHEN, CDR2 SYDVKM. This CDR3 spans 14 amino acids. CDR3 sequence reads: CASSLSGGVRKQYF. The CDR3 DNA follows: TGTGCCAGCAGTTTAAGCGGGGGGGTTAGGAAGCAGTACTTC. Based on the CDR3 plus reference TRBV28 and TRBJ2-7, the full variable domain is DVKVTQSSRYLVKRTGEKVFLECVQDMDHENMFWYRQDPGLGLRLIYFSYDVKMKEKGDIPEGYSVSREKKERFSLILESASTNQTSMYLCASSLSGGVRKQYFGPGTRLTVT.

The chain is built from TRBV5-4 and TRBJ2-2; 7 bases fit TRBD2. Germline loops: CDR1 SGHNT, CDR2 YYREEE (reference sequence). After removal of 0 bases from V and 4 bases from J, the junction contained 6 bases not matched to a gene. This CDR3 comprises 16 residues. The CDR3 sequence is CASSLVAGAVTGELFF. CDR3 coding DNA: TGTGCCAGCAGCTTGGTTGCGGGAGCGGTCACCGGGGAGCTGTTTTTT.

The chain links TRBV15 to TRBJ1-2; 9 bases map to TRBD1. This CDR3 has 15 residues. Germline V gene data show CDR1 as LNHNV and CDR2 as YYDKDF (reference sequence). The junction had 9 bases not matched to a gene; V was cut back by 5 bases and J by 5 bases. CDR3 in amino acids: CATSSGTGGVYGYTF. The CDR3 bases are TGTGCCACCAGCTCCGGCACAGGGGGCGTGTATGGCTACACCTTC.

The chain combines TRBV9 with TRBJ1-6, with 7 nucleotides matching TRBD1. CDR3 size: 16 residues. The germline CDR1 and CDR2 sequences are SGDLS and YYNGEE. Trimming removed 8 bases from V and 8 bases from J; junction bases left unmatched: 16. The CDR3: CARCRDREALDSPLHF. CDR3 DNA: TGTGCCAGATGTAGGGACAGAGAAGCCTTGGATTCACCCCTCCACTTT.

This chain links TRBV24-1 with TRBJ1-3; TRBD1 matches at 10 bases. This CDR3 is 16 amino acids long. From germline, CDR1 is KGHDR and CDR2 SFDVKD. Losses at the gene ends were 8 bases for V and 3 bases for J; bases not matched to a gene: 9. The DNA of the CDR3 is TGTGCCACCAACCCAGATGGGACAGGGGTTGGAAACACCATATATTTT. Translating gives CATNPDGTGVGNTIYF.

The CDR3 protein is CASSQDRPSSYEQYF. The CDR3, as DNA: TGTGCCAGCAGTCAAGACAGGCCGAGCTCCTACGAGCAGTACTTC. The rearrangement joins TRBV2 to TRBJ2-7, with TRBD1 as a possible D gene (6 bases). The V gene lost 5 bases and the J gene lost 0 bases, with 14 bases spanning the gap. This CDR3 is 15 amino acids long. Germline-derived CDR1 and CDR2 are SNHLY and FYNNEI.

The genes are TRBV19 and TRBJ1-5, with 9 positions matching TRBD1. With 7 bases clipped from V and 6 bases from J, the junction kept 7 bases outside the gene matches. Germline CDR1 reads LNHDA; CDR2 reads SQIVND (reference sequence). This CDR3 is 14 amino acids long. In nucleotides, the CDR3 is TGTGCCAGTATTGAACAGGGGGCCACTCAGCCCCAGCATTTT. This sequence encodes CASIEQGATQPQHF.

The chain carries TRBV27 and TRBJ2-1, with TRBD2 as a possible D gene (6 bases). V lost 6 bases, J lost 0 bases, and 15 bases lay in between. The length of the CDR3 is 16 residues. Germline CDR1 reads MNHEY; CDR2 reads SMNVEV (reference sequence). CDR3 nucleotide sequence: TGTGCCAGCAGCCCTGGGGGGTTTAGCTCCTACAATGAGCAGTTCTTC. It encodes CASSPGGFSSYNEQFF.

The genes are TRBV7-2 and TRBJ1-2; D is ambiguous. Germline CDR1 SGHTA, CDR2 FQGNSA. The CDR3 extends over 13 amino acids. Trimming shortened V by 2 bases and J by 6 bases, and 10 bases separated the two germline ends. CDR3 coding DNA: TGTGCCAGCAGCTTAACTCCCTTAGATGGCTACACCTTC. Protein sequence: CASSLTPLDGYTF.

The chain uses TRBV5-1 and TRBJ1-2, with 7 nucleotides matching TRBD1. The V gene end was trimmed by 4 bases and the J gene end by 3 bases; junction bases not matched to a gene: 3. This CDR3 has 13 amino acids. The germline V gene encodes CDR1 SGHRS and CDR2 YFSETQ. In nucleotides, the CDR3 is TGCGCCAGCAGCCCCCAGGGGGACTATGGCTACACCTTC. Protein product: CASSPQGDYGYTF.

The V gene is TRBV12-3 or TRBV12-4, the J gene TRBJ1-1; 7 bases line up with TRBD1. V was pared by 5 bases and J by 11 bases, with 11 bases of the junction left unmatched. The CDR3 runs to 13 residues. Here the CDR3 DNA reads TGTGCCAGCAGTACAGACAGGGTAGATTTGGCTTTCTTT. It codes for CASSTDRVDLAFF.

Here the CDR3 DNA reads TGTGCCAGCAGCCCTTTTGGGGGCTCCCGCCTGGATGGCTACACCTTC. Its translation is CASSPFGGSRLDGYTF. The chain couples TRBV11-2 to TRBJ1-2; TRBD1 is a possible D gene (6 bases). This CDR3 spans 16 amino acids. CDR1 is SGHAT and CDR2 is FQNNGV in the germline V gene. V was pared by 5 bases and J by 6 bases, with 22 bases between.

The J gene is TRBJ2-7, the V gene TRBV6-4; 14 bases line up with TRBD2. This CDR3 is 16 amino acids long. In germline, CDR1 is MRHNA, CDR2 SNTAGT. The junction had 10 bases not matched to a gene; V was cut back by 8 bases and J by 4 bases. In nucleotides, the CDR3 is TGTGCCAGCCGCACCGGGACTAGCGGGAGTATTTACGAGCAGTACTTC. This encodes CASRTGTSGSIYEQYF.

There are a few counts of this clone. The gene calls are TRBV7-8 and TRBJ1-3, with TRBD1 identical over 7 bases. J was trimmed by 4 bases and V by 2 bases; bases with no gene match: 2. Germline assignment: CDR1 SGHVS and CDR2 FQNEAQ. This CDR3 spans 14 amino acids. This chain's CDR3 is CASSLQGQGNTIYF. CDR3 nucleotides: TGTGCCAGCAGCTTACAGGGACAGGGAAACACCATATATTTT. Looking up the rest from reference TRBV7-8 and TRBJ1-3 gives the full variable domain: GAGVSQSPRYKVAKRGQDVALRCDPISGHVSLFWYQQALGQGPEFLTYFQNEAQLDKSGLPSDRFFAERPEGSVSTLKIQRTQQEDSAVYLCASSLQGQGNTIYFGEGSWLTVV.

This chain uses TRBV5-1 with TRBJ1-3, with 7 bases identical to TRBD1. CDR1 is SGHRS and CDR2 is YFSETQ in the germline V gene. The CDR3 is made up of 14 amino acids. The V and J ends lost 4 bases and 6 bases, in that order; junction bases with no gene match: 7. The CDR3 region is CASSTDRVENTIYF. In DNA form, the CDR3 reads TGCGCCAGCAGCACCGACAGGGTTGAAAACACCATATATTTT.

The chain recombines TRBV27 with TRBJ1-5; 10 bases are shared with TRBD1. V shed 5 bases, J shed 7 bases, and the junction held 8 bases outside the gene matches. This CDR3 region has 15 residues. The germline CDR1 and CDR2 sequences are MNHEY and SMNVEV (reference sequence). CDR3 sequence reads: CASSPGTGVGQPQHF. The CDR3 DNA reads as TGTGCCAGCAGTCCGGGGACAGGGGTGGGGCAGCCCCAGCATTTT.

This chain joins TRBV5-1 and TRBJ2-5; maybe TRBD2 (6 bases). V was trimmed by 6 bases and J by 2 bases, leaving 17 bases between them. CDR1 is SGHRS and CDR2 is YFSETQ in the germline V gene. The CDR3 totals 15 residues. CDR3 bases: TGCGCCAGCACCCCCCTTGGGGCGGGGCAAGAGACCCAGTACTTC. It is translated as CASTPLGAGQETQYF.

This sequence joins TRBV6-5 and TRBJ2-7; 7 nucleotides line up with TRBD2. V lost 2 bases, J lost 3 bases, and 10 bases stayed unmatched. CDR3 length: 16 residues. Germline V gene lookup returns CDR1 MNHEY and CDR2 SVGAGI. CDR3 protein: CASSYGRIGEGYEQYF. Written as DNA, the CDR3 is TGTGCCAGCAGTTACGGGAGGATTGGGGAGGGCTACGAGCAGTACTTC.

The V gene is TRBV27, the J gene TRBJ2-7; the match to TRBD2 covers 8 bases. Germline-derived CDR1 and CDR2 are MNHEY and SMNVEV (reference sequence). The CDR3 sequence is 14 residues long. J gave up 4 bases and V 5 bases, and 7 bases lay outside the gene matches. The CDR3 region has the DNA TGTGCCAGCAGTCCGGGGGGGCGAGGGTACGAGCAGTACTTC. Residues: CASSPGGRGYEQYF.

The CDR3 here is CASSPMTGGTGNTIYF. CDR3 DNA: TGTGCCAGTAGTCCCATGACAGGGGGCACTGGAAACACCATATATTTT. The gene calls are TRBV19 and TRBJ1-3; 10 nucleotides match TRBD1. Germline values: CDR1 LNHDA, CDR2 SQIVND (reference sequence). The trim removed 5 bases at V and 2 bases at J, leaving 6 bases unmatched. This CDR3 has 16 amino acids.